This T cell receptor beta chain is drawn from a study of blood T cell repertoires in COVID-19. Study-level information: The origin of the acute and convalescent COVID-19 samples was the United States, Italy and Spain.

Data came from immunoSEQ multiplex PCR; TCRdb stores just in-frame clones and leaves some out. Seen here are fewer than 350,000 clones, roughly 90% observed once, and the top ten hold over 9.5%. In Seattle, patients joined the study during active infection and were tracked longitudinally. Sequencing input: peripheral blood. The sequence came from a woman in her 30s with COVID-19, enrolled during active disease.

CDR3 DNA sequence: TGTGCCAGCAGCCTGAGACAGGGCACTAATGAAAAACTGTTTTTT. Protein sequence: CASSLRQGTNEKLFF. The chain recombines TRBV3-1 (or the pseudogene TRBV3-2) with TRBJ1-4, with 7 bases matching TRBD1. The trim removed 4 bases at V and 2 bases at J, leaving 4 bases unmatched. Looked up from germline, CDR1 is LGHDT and CDR2 is YNNKEL (reference sequence). The CDR3 runs 15 residues.